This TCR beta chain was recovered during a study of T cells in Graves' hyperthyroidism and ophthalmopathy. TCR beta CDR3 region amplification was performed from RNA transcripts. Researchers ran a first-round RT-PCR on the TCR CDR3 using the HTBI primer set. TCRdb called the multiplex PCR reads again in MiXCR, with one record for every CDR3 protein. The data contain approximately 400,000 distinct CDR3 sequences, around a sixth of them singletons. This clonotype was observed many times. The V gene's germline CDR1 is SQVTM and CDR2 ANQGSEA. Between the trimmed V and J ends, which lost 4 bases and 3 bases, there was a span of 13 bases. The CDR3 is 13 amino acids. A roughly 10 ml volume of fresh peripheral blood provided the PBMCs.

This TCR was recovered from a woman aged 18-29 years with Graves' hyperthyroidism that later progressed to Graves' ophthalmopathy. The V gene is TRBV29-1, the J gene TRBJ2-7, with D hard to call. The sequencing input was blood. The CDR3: CSVVVTALYEQYF. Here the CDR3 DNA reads TGCAGCGTTGTGGTCACGGCCCTCTACGAGCAGTACTTC.